What follows are 31 T cell receptor beta chains derived from one specimen sequenced in a study of cytomegalovirus exposure and HLA in healthy donors. Both 60 Vbeta primers and 13 Jbeta primers went into the PCR. Produced via immunoSEQ multiplex PCR; TCRdb's table is partial and in-frame only. This table has under 80,000 clones, about four fifths appearing once. Specimen: PBMCs. All receptors come from a woman aged 25 to 45 in good health and CMV-seronegative.

The gene calls are TRBV6-5 and TRBJ2-7; 7 nucleotides line up with TRBD1. This CDR3 region has 14 residues. Germline V CDR1 and CDR2: MNHEY, SVGAGI. Germline trimming cut 5 bases from V and 2 bases from J; bases unmatched to any gene: 6. In nucleotides, the CDR3 is TGTGCCAGCAGTCTATCGACAGGGACCTACGAGCAGTACTTC. The encoded protein is CASSLSTGTYEQYF.

V and J are TRBV4-2 and TRBJ2-7; D remains unclear. Trimming took 0 bases from V and 2 from J, leaving 11 bases between them. Germline assignment: CDR1 LGHNA and CDR2 YNFKEQ. The CDR3 is made up of 15 amino acids. CDR3 protein: CASSQDPLLTYEQYF. CDR3 sequence (DNA): TGTGCCAGCAGCCAAGATCCCCTCTTAACCTACGAGCAGTACTTC.

The chain couples TRBV4-3 to TRBJ2-3; 7 bases match TRBD1. This CDR3 is 17 amino acids long. The germline V gene encodes CDR1 LGHNA and CDR2 YSLEER. The trim removed 4 bases at V and 2 bases at J, leaving 12 bases unmatched. The CDR3 spells CASSPNRGRLSTDTQYF. In DNA form, the CDR3 reads TGCGCCAGCAGCCCAAACAGGGGTCGCCTTTCCACAGATACGCAGTATTTT.

The V gene is TRBV11-2, the J gene TRBJ2-5; D is perhaps TRBD1 (6 bases). The V end lost 5 bases, the J end lost 1 base, and 14 bases lay between the germline ends. This CDR3 is 15 amino acids long. From germline, CDR1 is SGHAT and CDR2 FQNNGV. In DNA, the CDR3 is TGTGCCAGCAGCGCCGGACAGTCCTTCCAAGAGACCCAGTACTTC. Amino acids: CASSAGQSFQETQYF.

This clone has a handful of counts. The CDR3 DNA sequence: TGCGCCAGCAGCTCTTCGGGACAGGGTTACAATGAGCAGTTCTTC. Translation gives CASSSSGQGYNEQFF. V gene TRBV5-1 combines with J gene TRBJ2-1; 9 nucleotides agree with TRBD1. Germline assignment: CDR1 SGHRS and CDR2 YFSETQ. V shed 3 bases and J 4 bases; nucleotides not matched to a gene: 5. The CDR3 has 15 amino acids.

V usage is TRBV9 and J usage is TRBJ2-2; the D gene is possibly TRBD1 (6 bases). The CDR3 spans 14 residues. Germline CDR1 is SGDLS and CDR2 is YYNGEE. V was trimmed by 4 bases and J by 3 bases, leaving 10 bases between them. The CDR3 bases are TGTGCCAGCAGCCGCAGGGGTGACACCGGGGAGCTGTTTTTT. The encoded protein is CASSRRGDTGELFF.

The chain is built from TRBV27 and TRBJ2-7, with TRBD2 identical over 11 bases. The junction had 8 bases not matched to a gene; V was cut back by 8 bases and J by 2 bases. CDR3 length equals 15 residues. Germline CDR1 is MNHEY and CDR2 is SMNVEV (reference sequence). CDR3 bases: TGTGCCAGCCGCCGGTGGGGACTAGCGGCCTACGAGCAGTACTTC. Residues: CASRRWGLAAYEQYF.

The rearrangement joins TRBV28 to TRBJ2-7; 8 bases agree with TRBD1. This CDR3 is 14 amino acids long. In germline, CDR1 is MDHEN, CDR2 SYDVKM. The ends lost 11 bases at V and 1 base at J; junction bases unmatched: 10. The CDR3 sequence is CASDRQGRSYEQYF. CDR3 bases: TGTGCCTCCGACCGACAGGGGAGGTCCTACGAGCAGTACTTC.

This chain connects TRBV5-4 to TRBJ2-1; TRBD1 aligns across 10 bases. The CDR3 loop spans 13 amino acids. Germline trimming cut 7 bases from V and 7 bases from J; bases unmatched to any gene: 5. The V gene's germline CDR1 is SGHNT and CDR2 YYREEE (reference sequence). CDR3: CASRQGAGNEQFF. CDR3 bases: TGTGCCAGCCGACAGGGGGCGGGTAATGAGCAGTTCTTC.

The chain joins TRBV19 to TRBJ2-1, with D maybe TRBD1 (5 bases). The germline V gene has CDR1 LNHDA and CDR2 SQIVND (reference sequence). Between the trimmed V and J ends, which lost 1 base and 9 bases, there was a span of 19 bases. This CDR3 has 16 residues. This chain's CDR3 is CASSIGPPTADTEQFF. The CDR3 nucleotides are TGTGCCAGTAGTATAGGACCTCCGACAGCCGACACTGAGCAGTTCTTC. The full variable domain, with the rest looked up from reference TRBV19 and TRBJ2-1, is DGGITQSPKYLFRKEGQNVTLSCEQNLNHDAMYWYRQDPGQGLRLIYYSQIVNDFQKGDIAEGYSVSREKKESFPLTVTSAQKNPTAFYLCASSIGPPTADTEQFFGPGTRLTVL.

The chain is built from TRBV4-1 and TRBJ2-3, with D hard to call. The V end lost 1 base, the J end lost 1 base, and 9 bases lay between the germline ends. The germline V gene encodes CDR1 MGHRA and CDR2 YSYEKL. This CDR3 contains 15 residues. CDR3 sequence (DNA): TGCGCCAGCAGCCAAGGGCGGTCCCGCACAGATACGCAGTATTTT. It encodes CASSQGRSRTDTQYF.

V is TRBV5-3 and J is TRBJ1-1; TRBD1 is a possible D gene (6 bases). TRBV5-3 is filed as an ORF, its function uncertain. V dropped 0 bases and J dropped 2 bases, with 20 bases sitting between them. The CDR3 consists of 18 residues. The CDR3 nucleotides read TGTGCCAGAAGCTTGGCCAGTTGGGACATACTTCTCAACACTGAAGCTTTCTTT. This encodes CARSLASWDILLNTEAFF.

J is TRBJ2-2 and V is TRBV7-9, with D possibly matching TRBD2 (6 bases). Germline CDR1 SEHNR, CDR2 FQNEAQ (reference sequence). The CDR3 is made up of 16 amino acids. V lost 6 bases and J 0 bases, leaving 14 bases between the germline ends. CDR3 protein: CASRRPGRSNTGELFF. Here the CDR3 DNA reads TGTGCCAGCAGACGACCCGGGAGATCGAACACCGGGGAGCTGTTTTTT.

The chain recombines TRBV28 with TRBJ2-1; a possible D gene is TRBD2 (6 bases). The V and J ends lost 8 bases and 15 bases respectively, with 32 bases between them. Germline V gene data show CDR1 as MDHEN and CDR2 as SYDVKM. This CDR3 is 16 amino acids long. The CDR3 spells CASRRGGLTSARDPFF. Written as DNA, the CDR3 is TGTGCCAGCCGCCGGGGAGGACTAACCTCAGCCAGGGATCCGTTCTTC.

CDR3 residues: CASSGTSGRATGELFF. The DNA of the CDR3 is TGTGCCAGCAGCGGGACTAGCGGGAGGGCCACCGGGGAGCTGTTTTTT. The chain employs TRBV9 and TRBJ2-2, with 15 bases aligning to TRBD2. This CDR3 is built from 16 residues. V lost 3 bases to trimming and J lost 4 bases; unmatched junction nucleotides: 1. CDR1 and CDR2 (germline): SGDLS, YYNGEE.

V gene TRBV7-2 combines with J gene TRBJ2-7, with 10 bases identical to TRBD1. Per germline, CDR1 SGHTA and CDR2 FQGNSA. The CDR3 is 17 residues long. The junction had 11 bases not matched to a gene; V was cut back by 3 bases and J by 3 bases. The CDR3 loop reads CASSFYGRQGAVYEQYV. CDR3 DNA: TGTGCCAGCAGCTTTTACGGCCGACAGGGGGCCGTCTACGAGCAGTACGTC.

The rearrangement joins TRBV7-2 to TRBJ2-2; the match to TRBD2 covers 9 bases. Germline V gene data show CDR1 as SGHTA and CDR2 as FQGNSA. The CDR3 is made up of 16 amino acids. V lost 1 base to trimming and J lost 6 bases; unmatched junction nucleotides: 6. CDR3 loop: CASSLGGSGSPGELFF. CDR3 sequence (DNA): TGTGCCAGCAGCTTAGGGGGTAGCGGGAGTCCCGGGGAGCTGTTTTTT.

The CDR3 nucleotides are TGTGCCAGCACTGCGGGACAGGACTACGAGCAGTACTTC. Its translation: CASTAGQDYEQYF. The chain has TRBV2 and TRBJ2-7, with 8 nucleotides matching TRBD1. The V segment lost 7 bases and the J segment 3 bases; nucleotides outside the gene matches: 5. The CDR3 is 13 amino acids. The germline V gene encodes CDR1 SNHLY and CDR2 FYNNEI.

The genes are TRBV14 and TRBJ2-5; 8 nucleotides agree with TRBD1. Germline CDR1 is SGHDN and CDR2 is FVKESK. The CDR3 is made up of 16 amino acids. The trim removed 2 bases at V and 3 bases at J, leaving 8 bases unmatched. The DNA for the CDR3 is TGTGCCAGCAGCCAATTCCGGGGACAGGCAGAAGAGACCCAGTACTTC. Its protein product is CASSQFRGQAEETQYF.

The V and J genes are TRBV6-1 and TRBJ2-2; D gene unclear. Germline V lookup: CDR1 MNHNS, CDR2 SASEGT. The V end was cut by 4 bases, the J end by 4 bases, with 7 bases between. CDR3 length equals 13 residues. CDR3 loop: CASSGRGTGELFF. The CDR3 nucleotides read TGTGCCAGCAGTGGTAGAGGCACCGGGGAGCTGTTTTTT.

The chain couples TRBV11-2 to TRBJ2-7; possibly TRBD2 for D (5 bases). The CDR3 runs to 15 residues. Germline CDR1 reads SGHAT; CDR2 reads FQNNGV. V was cut by 0 bases and J by 1 base, with 10 bases left in between. CDR3 residues: CASSLERGLSYEQYF. In DNA form, the CDR3 reads TGTGCCAGCAGCTTAGAACGGGGATTGTCCTACGAGCAGTACTTC.

The CDR3 nucleotides are TGTGCCAGTAGTAGACAGGGGGCTGGTGGGGCCAACGTCCTGACTTTC. Protein sequence: CASSRQGAGGANVLTF. This rearrangement joins TRBV19 to TRBJ2-6; TRBD1 agrees at 10 bases. Germline V gene sequence: CDR1 LNHDA, CDR2 SQIVND (reference sequence). This CDR3 is built from 16 residues. Trimming at V came to 4 bases and at J to 3 bases, leaving 3 bases not matched to a gene.

This chain's CDR3 is CASSPRGGGEETQYF. The DNA for the CDR3 is TGTGCCAGCAGCCCCCGGGGAGGGGGGGAAGAGACCCAGTACTTC. The chain couples TRBV7-9 to TRBJ2-5, with a possible D match to TRBD2 (7 bases). V was cut by 5 bases and J by 3 bases, with 16 bases left in between. The length of the CDR3 is 15 residues. Germline CDR1 is SEHNR and CDR2 is FQNEAQ (reference sequence).

The chain links TRBV5-4 to TRBJ1-2; 12 nucleotides match TRBD1. The trim removed 9 bases at V and 8 bases at J, leaving 14 bases unmatched. The CDR3 totals 15 residues. In germline, CDR1 is SGHNT, CDR2 YYREEE (reference sequence). CDR3 loop: CATLEGQGAPSGYTF. CDR3 coding DNA: TGTGCCACCCTAGAGGGACAGGGGGCGCCGAGCGGCTACACCTTC. The complete variable domain, with remaining parts taken from reference TRBV5-4 and TRBJ1-2, reads ETGVTQSPTHLIKTRGQQVTLRCSSQSGHNTVSWYQQALGQGPQFIFQYYREEENGRGNFPPRFSGLQFPNYSSELNVNALELDDSALYLCATLEGQGAPSGYTFGSGTRLTVV.

The chain recombines TRBV11-2 with TRBJ1-5; possibly TRBD1 for D (5 bases). Germline CDR1 is SGHAT and CDR2 is FQNNGV. Trimming stripped 5 bases from V and 0 bases from J, with 14 bases between. There are 16 residues in the CDR3. CDR3 nucleotides: TGTGCCAGCAGCACGTCATCGACAGTTAGCAATCAGCCCCAGCATTTT. Translating it yields CASSTSSTVSNQPQHF.

The chain is built from TRBV19 and TRBJ1-3; 8 nucleotides align to TRBD1. Germline assignment: CDR1 LNHDA and CDR2 SQIVND (reference sequence). The CDR3 is 16 residues long. The V segment lost 3 bases and the J segment 4 bases; nucleotides outside the gene matches: 8. CDR3 nucleotides: TGTGCCAGTAGTATGAGACAGGGGACGTCGGGAAACACCATATATTTT. Amino acid sequence: CASSMRQGTSGNTIYF.

The chain recombines TRBV7-2 with TRBJ2-3; D unresolved. This CDR3 comprises 12 residues. Trimming took off 5 bases at V and 2 bases at J, with 5 bases between the two ends. CDR1 is SGHTA and CDR2 is FQGNSA in the germline V gene. The CDR3 loop is CASSPYTDTQYF. The CDR3 DNA is TGTGCCAGCAGCCCGTACACAGATACGCAGTATTTT.

The chain has TRBV11-2 and TRBJ2-7, with 11 bases aligning to TRBD2. V gave up 2 bases and J gave up 7 bases; unmatched junction bases: 4. Looked up from germline, CDR1 is SGHAT and CDR2 is FQNNGV. This CDR3 contains 14 residues. The CDR3 nucleotides read TGTGCCAGCAGCTTAACTAGCGGGAGTAGGGAGCAGTACGTC. It yields the protein CASSLTSGSREQYV.

This chain joins TRBV4-1 and TRBJ2-6; weak D call: TRBD2 (5 bases). The CDR3 sequence is 17 residues long. In germline, CDR1 is MGHRA, CDR2 YSYEKL. V was clipped by 0 bases and J by 3 bases, with 12 bases between them. DNA for the CDR3: TGCGCCAGCAGCCAAGAGAGGGCTAAGGATGGGGCCAACGTCCTGACTTTC. As protein: CASSQERAKDGANVLTF.

This clone has only one observation. The chain is built from TRBV7-2 and TRBJ2-3, with 10 bases matching TRBD1. The V segment lost 5 bases and the J segment 0 bases; nucleotides outside the gene matches: 5. The CDR3 spans 16 residues. Germline V gene data show CDR1 as SGHTA and CDR2 as FQGNSA. The DNA for the CDR3 is TGTGCCAGCAGCCCTGGGACAGGGGTCAGCACAGATACGCAGTATTTT. Its protein product is CASSPGTGVSTDTQYF.

Concerning this clone itself: One end of the junction is discordant with germline, which a read error may explain. The rearrangement links TRBV11-2 to TRBJ2-4; 8 nucleotides agree with TRBD2. The CDR3 length is 16 residues. CDR1 and CDR2 (germline): SGHAT, FQNNGV. CDR3 DNA: TGTGTCAGCAGCCCCAGGACTAGCTCGGAACAAAACATTCAGTACTTC. Translated: CVSSPRTSSEQNIQYF.